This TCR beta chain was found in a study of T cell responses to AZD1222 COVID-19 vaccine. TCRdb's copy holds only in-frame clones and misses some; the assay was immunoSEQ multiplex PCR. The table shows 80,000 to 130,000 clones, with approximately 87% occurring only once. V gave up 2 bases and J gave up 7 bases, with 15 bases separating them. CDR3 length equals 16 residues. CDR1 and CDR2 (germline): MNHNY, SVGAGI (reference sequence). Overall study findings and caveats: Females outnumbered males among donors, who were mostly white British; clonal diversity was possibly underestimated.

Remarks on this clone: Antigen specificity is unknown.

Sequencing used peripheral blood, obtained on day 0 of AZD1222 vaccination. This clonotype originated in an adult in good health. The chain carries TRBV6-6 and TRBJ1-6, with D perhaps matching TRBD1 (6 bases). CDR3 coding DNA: TGTGCCAGCAGTTACGCCACGGGGGGCGGGAATTCACCCCTCCACTTT. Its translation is CASSYATGGGNSPLHF.